Listed below are T cell receptor beta chains from one sample, sequenced in a study of cytomegalovirus exposure and HLA in healthy donors. Clones were read by immunoSEQ multiplex PCR, and TCRdb kept only the in-frame ones, dropping some. This repertoire shows 100,000 to 150,000 clones, approximately 92% found once; its top ten account for around 1.1%. The specimen was PBMCs. The origin of the receptors is a woman under 30 in good health and CMV-seronegative. The CDR3 runs from the conserved cysteine through the conserved F or W. A D gene is named only where the DNA matches it firmly.

v_call,d_call,j_call,cdr3_nt,cdr3_aa
TRBV28,-,TRBJ1-2,TGTGCCAGCATTGCCAGGGACTACTATGGCTACACCTTC,CASIARDYYGYTF
TRBV5-5,TRBD2,TRBJ2-1,TGTGCCAGCAGTTTGGACGGACTAGCGAGGCCCTACAATGAGCAGTTCTTC,CASSLDGLARPYNEQFF
TRBV7-8,-,TRBJ2-5,TGTGCCAGCAGCCCCCCGTCGGAGACCCAGTACTTC,CASSPPSETQYF
TRBV14,-,TRBJ1-2,TGTGCCAGCAGCAAAGAGACAGGAATCTATGGCTACACCTTC,CASSKETGIYGYTF
TRBV18,-,TRBJ2-1,TGTGCCAGCTCACCTCTGCCTATAGCGGACGACAATGAGCAGTTCTTC,CASSPLPIADDNEQFF
TRBV6-6,TRBD2,TRBJ2-7,TGTGCCAGCAGTATAGCGGGACCCTCCTACGAGCAGTACTTC,CASSIAGPSYEQYF
TRBV14,-,TRBJ1-2,TGTGCCACCCGCGGAGCCAACTATGGCTACACCTTC,CATRGANYGYTF
TRBV28,-,TRBJ1-2,TGTGCCAGCGGGGAGAGATGGGAGTATGGCTACACCTTC,CASGERWEYGYTF
TRBV29-1,-,TRBJ1-1,TGCAGCGTTGCCAGCAGCGTTGAAGCTTTCTTT,CSVASSVEAFF
TRBV19,-,TRBJ1-5,TGTGCCAGCAGTCCACTCAAGGGACTGCAGCCCCAGCATTTT,CASSPLKGLQPQHF
TRBV30,TRBD1,TRBJ1-5,TGTGCCTGGAGTAACCAGGGGGGAAATCAGCCCCAGCATTTT,CAWSNQGGNQPQHF
TRBV4-2,TRBD1,TRBJ2-5,TGTGCCAGCAGCCAAGGGTCAGGGGGCGATGAGACCCAGTACTTC,CASSQGSGGDETQYF
TRBV7-2,-,TRBJ2-7,TGTGCCAGCAGCTTCGGAGCCTACGAGCAGTACTTC,CASSFGAYEQYF
TRBV28,TRBD2,TRBJ2-7,TGTGCCAGCAGTACGGCTAGCGGCTTCTCCTACGAGCAGTACTTC,CASSTASGFSYEQYF